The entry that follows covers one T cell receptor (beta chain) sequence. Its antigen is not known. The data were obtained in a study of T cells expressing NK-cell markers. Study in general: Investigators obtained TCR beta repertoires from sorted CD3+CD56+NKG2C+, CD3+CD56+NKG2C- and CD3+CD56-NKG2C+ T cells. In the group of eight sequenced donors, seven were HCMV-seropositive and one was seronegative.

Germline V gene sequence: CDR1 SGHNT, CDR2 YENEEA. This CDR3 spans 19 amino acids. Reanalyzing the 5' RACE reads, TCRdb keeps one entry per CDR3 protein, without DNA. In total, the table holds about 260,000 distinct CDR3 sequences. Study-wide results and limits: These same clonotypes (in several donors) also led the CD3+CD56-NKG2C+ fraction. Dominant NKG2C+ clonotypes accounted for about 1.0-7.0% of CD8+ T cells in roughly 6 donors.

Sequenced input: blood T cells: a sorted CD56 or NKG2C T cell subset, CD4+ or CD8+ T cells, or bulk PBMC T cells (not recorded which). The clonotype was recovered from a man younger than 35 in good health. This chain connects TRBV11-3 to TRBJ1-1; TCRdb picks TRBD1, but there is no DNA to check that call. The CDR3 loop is CASSFHPRGTAPMNTEAFF.